Listed below are T cell receptor beta chains from one sample, sequenced in a study of blood T cells in healthy people across ages. TCRdb independently ran MiXCR on the 5' RACE reads; one entry per CDR3 protein. The sample lists under 800,000 distinct CDR3 sequences, 35% to 45% occurring once. Material for sequencing was blood. All receptors come from a woman aged 55 to 70 in good health. Each CDR3 is given with its conserved first and last residue. Each record gives: clone size, J gene, D gene, V gene, CDR3 protein, CDR3 DNA. A D gene is named only where the DNA matches it firmly. Expanded clones are given a class, and other clones once, few, many or no size at all.

>.|TRBJ2-5|TRBD2|TRBV20-1
CSAEGLAEVGQYF
TGCAGTGCTGAAGGACTAGCGGAGGTGGGGCAGTACTTC
>many|TRBJ2-7|.|TRBV3-1
CASAKEGAEQYF
TGTGCCAGCGCCAAGGAGGGTGCCGAGCAGTACTTC
>few|TRBJ2-3|.|TRBV18
CASSRGAGTDTQYF
TGTGCCAGCTCAAGGGGGGCTGGCACAGATACGCAGTATTTT
>few|TRBJ2-1|TRBD2|TRBV4-2
CASSLTLAGDNEQFF
TGTGCCAGCAGCCTCACCCTAGCGGGAGACAATGAGCAGTTCTTC
>few|TRBJ2-7|.|TRBV9
CASSVSGDGEQYF
TGTGCCAGCAGCGTATCTGGGGACGGGGAGCAGTACTTC
>.|TRBJ2-7|.|TRBV3-1
CASSPSRSSYEQYF
TGTGCCAGCAGCCCGTCTAGAAGCTCCTACGAGCAGTACTTC
>.|TRBJ2-1|.|TRBV4-2
CASSQDGGRHNEQFF
TGTGCCAGCAGCCAAGATGGGGGACGCCACAATGAGCAGTTCTTC
>few|TRBJ2-7|.|TRBV5-1
CASTGEYEQYF
TGCGCCAGCACCGGGGAGTACGAGCAGTACTTC
>.|TRBJ2-5|TRBD2|TRBV14
CASSQGVWTSGGLEETQYF
TGTGCCAGCAGCCAAGGAGTGTGGACTAGCGGGGGGCTCGAGGAGACCCAGTACTTC
>.|TRBJ1-1|.|TRBV3-1
CASSPVRGFSEAFF
TGTGCCAGCAGCCCCGTCAGGGGCTTCTCTGAGGCTTTCTTT
>.|TRBJ2-3|.|TRBV5-5
CASSIPGVGTDTQYF
TGTGCCAGCAGCATTCCAGGGGTAGGGACAGATACGCAGTATTTT
>.|TRBJ2-5|TRBD1|TRBV9
CASSAWDRETQYF
TGTGCCAGCAGCGCTTGGGACAGAGAGACCCAGTACTTC
>.|TRBJ2-5|.|TRBV3-1
CASSQEQGVEYF
TGTGCCAGCAGCCAAGAACAGGGAGTGGAGTACTTC
>many|TRBJ2-1|TRBD1|TRBV11-3
CASSKGQGIDNEQFF
TGTGCCAGCAGCAAGGGACAGGGGATCGACAATGAGCAGTTCTTC
>many|TRBJ2-1|TRBD2|TRBV24-1
CATSEVAGTYNEQFF
TGTGCCACCAGTGAGGTAGCGGGAACCTACAATGAGCAGTTCTTC
>many|TRBJ1-2|TRBD1|TRBV12-3/TRBV12-4
CASSNTGTGAYGYTF
TGTGCCAGCAGCAACACCGGGACAGGGGCCTATGGCTACACCTTC
>.|TRBJ2-1|TRBD1|TRBV2
CTSSPRTGSNEQFF
TGTACCAGCAGTCCAAGGACAGGGTCCAATGAGCAGTTCTTC
>.|TRBJ2-5|.|TRBV9
CASSAWPLSHNEQYF
TGTGCCAGCAGCGCTTGGCCCCTTAGTCACAATGAGCAGTACTTC
>few|TRBJ1-2|.|TRBV20-1
CSAAPTSRYGHTF
TGCAGTGCCGCCCCGACATCGCGATATGGCCACACCTTC
>few|TRBJ2-1|TRBD1|TRBV6-2/TRBV6-3
CASSFNPGTAAEQFF
TGTGCCAGCAGTTTTAACCCCGGGACAGCGGCTGAGCAGTTCTTC
>few|TRBJ1-6|TRBD1|TRBV7-3
CASSSGTANSPLHF
TGTGCCAGCAGTTCCGGGACAGCTAATTCACCCCTCCACTTT
>once|TRBJ2-1|TRBD2|TRBV7-9
CASSPQGLAGGVRFF
TGTGCCAGCAGCCCCCAGGGACTAGCGGGGGGAGTGCGGTTCTTC
>.|TRBJ2-7|.|TRBV25-1
CASGGSIYYEQYF
TGTGCCAGCGGGGGTTCTATTTACTACGAGCAGTACTTC
>.|TRBJ2-1|.|TRBV20-1
CSARTPSSYNEQFF
TGCAGTGCTCGGACACCCAGCTCCTACAATGAGCAGTTCTTC
>.|TRBJ2-5|TRBD2|TRBV28
CASSLRPSGGRETQYF
TGTGCCAGCAGTTTAAGGCCTAGCGGGGGGCGGGAGACCCAGTACTTC